These T cell receptor beta chains were read from a single sample in a study of T-cell reconstitution after alpha-beta-depleted transplantation in children. In TCRdb, the PCR reads were re-called with MiXCR into one record per CDR3 protein. Of 800,000 to 1,000,000 distinct CDR3 sequences in the sample, less than 30% are singletons; the top ten hold 28%. The specimen comprised PBMCs, mostly from graft donor cells, sampled 360 days after TCRalphabeta/CD19-depleted stem cell transplant. All receptors come from a boy under two years old who had a stem cell transplant for SCID, so the T cells may come from the graft donor. Each CDR3 is given with its conserved first and last residue. Each record gives: V gene, D gene, CDR3 protein. A D gene is named only where the DNA matches it firmly.

v_gene: TRBV6-2/TRBV6-3; d_gene: NA; CDR3aa: CASRKGGTPYEQYF
v_gene: TRBV5-5; d_gene: TRBD1; CDR3aa: CASSVDRPISYEQYF
v_gene: TRBV25-1; d_gene: NA; CDR3aa: CASSIPSSTDTQYF
v_gene: TRBV28; d_gene: NA; CDR3aa: CASSQLTVSLGYYEQYF
v_gene: TRBV7-9; d_gene: TRBD1; CDR3aa: CASRFGLGQESYEQYF
v_gene: TRBV20-1; d_gene: NA; CDR3aa: CSARDPRENTDTQYF
v_gene: TRBV29-1; d_gene: TRBD1; CDR3aa: CSVGQDVGYTF
v_gene: TRBV7-9; d_gene: TRBD1; CDR3aa: CASSSATGPYEQYF
v_gene: TRBV15; d_gene: NA; CDR3aa: CATSRDLGPAYLREQFF
v_gene: TRBV15; d_gene: NA; CDR3aa: CATSRDGSRVNEQFF
v_gene: TRBV12-3/TRBV12-4; d_gene: TRBD1; CDR3aa: CASSRPGGAGAFF
v_gene: TRBV3-1; d_gene: TRBD2; CDR3aa: CASSQGSSGADTQYF
v_gene: TRBV20-1; d_gene: TRBD1; CDR3aa: CSVPGQDKTQYF
v_gene: TRBV5-1; d_gene: TRBD1; CDR3aa: CASSEQTGSNQPQHF
v_gene: TRBV28; d_gene: NA; CDR3aa: CASSLWGEDQPQHF
v_gene: TRBV24-1; d_gene: TRBD1; CDR3aa: CATSDGQGAMDEQFF
v_gene: TRBV4-3; d_gene: NA; CDR3aa: CASSQVPNSFGNTGELFF
v_gene: TRBV11-2; d_gene: TRBD1; CDR3aa: CASSLDQNPRGTGNEQFF
v_gene: TRBV6-5; d_gene: NA; CDR3aa: CASSYTNTPGNYEQYF
v_gene: TRBV2; d_gene: NA; CDR3aa: CASSEASPSTDTQYF
v_gene: TRBV29-1; d_gene: NA; CDR3aa: CSVRGYEQYF
v_gene: TRBV12-3/TRBV12-4; d_gene: NA; CDR3aa: CASSYPDPAGELFF
v_gene: TRBV5-1; d_gene: TRBD1; CDR3aa: CASRQGQGLGTGELFF
v_gene: TRBV29-1; d_gene: NA; CDR3aa: CSVHRNTEAFF
v_gene: TRBV3-1; d_gene: TRBD2; CDR3aa: CASSPGGSGTNEQFF
v_gene: TRBV15; d_gene: NA; CDR3aa: CATSRDLGGPTYEQYF
v_gene: TRBV20-1; d_gene: NA; CDR3aa: CSARPTQGRGYNEQFF
v_gene: TRBV13; d_gene: TRBD2; CDR3aa: CASERGLYNEQFF
v_gene: TRBV4-1; d_gene: NA; CDR3aa: CASSQSRDSYNIQYF
v_gene: TRBV6-2/TRBV6-3; d_gene: TRBD1; CDR3aa: CASSYSWTGAGANVLTF
v_gene: TRBV19; d_gene: NA; CDR3aa: CASSRGGGPISYNEQFF
v_gene: TRBV27; d_gene: NA; CDR3aa: CASSRGLGRMDNEQFF
v_gene: TRBV20-1; d_gene: NA; CDR3aa: CSAATGWTVDTEAFF
v_gene: TRBV11-2; d_gene: NA; CDR3aa: CASRRTLRDPSNEKLFF
v_gene: TRBV12-3/TRBV12-4; d_gene: TRBD1; CDR3aa: CASSPDRGRPDTQYF
v_gene: TRBV29-1; d_gene: NA; CDR3aa: CSVEAREANTEAFF
v_gene: TRBV20-1; d_gene: NA; CDR3aa: CSARAGPWETQYF
v_gene: TRBV28; d_gene: NA; CDR3aa: CASKGHARDSQYF
v_gene: TRBV27; d_gene: NA; CDR3aa: CASSFGGGHNEQFF
v_gene: TRBV7-9; d_gene: TRBD2; CDR3aa: CASSLGASGNTDTQYF